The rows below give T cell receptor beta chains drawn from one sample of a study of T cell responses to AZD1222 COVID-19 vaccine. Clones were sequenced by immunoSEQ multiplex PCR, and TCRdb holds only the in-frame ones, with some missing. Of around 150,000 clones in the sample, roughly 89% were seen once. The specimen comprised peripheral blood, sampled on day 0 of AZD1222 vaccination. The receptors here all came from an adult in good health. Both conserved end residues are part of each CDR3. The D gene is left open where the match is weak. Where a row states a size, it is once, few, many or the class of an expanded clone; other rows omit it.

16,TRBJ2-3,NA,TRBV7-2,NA,TGTGCCAGCAGCTATGGGGGCGTGGGAGGGCCAGATACGCAGTATTTT,CASSYGGVGGPDTQYF
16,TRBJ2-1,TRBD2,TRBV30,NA,TGTGCCTGGAGCCGGACTAGCGGGATCGCCTACAATGAGCAGTTCTTC,CAWSRTSGIAYNEQFF
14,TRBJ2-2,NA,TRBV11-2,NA,TGTGCCAGCAGTCAGAGGGTAGTCACCGGGGAGCTGTTTTTT,CASSQRVVTGELFF
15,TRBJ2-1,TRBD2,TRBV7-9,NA,TGTGCCAGCAGCAGTAGCGGGAGATACGACAATGAGCAGTTCTTC,CASSSSGRYDNEQFF
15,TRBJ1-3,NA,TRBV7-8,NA,TGTGCCAGCAGCTCGGGCGGACAAGATGGAAACACCATATATTTT,CASSSGGQDGNTIYF
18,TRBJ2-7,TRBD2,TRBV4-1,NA,TGCGCCAGCAGCCAACATAGGTCCAGCGGGAGGATGGCCTACGAGCAGTACTTC,CASSQHRSSGRMAYEQYF
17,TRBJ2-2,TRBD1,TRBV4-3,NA,TGCGCCAGCAGCCCAAGATATGAAGGGGGCGAAGCCGGGGAGCTGTTTTTT,CASSPRYEGGEAGELFF
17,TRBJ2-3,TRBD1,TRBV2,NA,TGTGCCAGCAGCCGGGACAGGGGAGGGGGAGGTAAACATACGCAGTATTTT,CASSRDRGGGGKHTQYF
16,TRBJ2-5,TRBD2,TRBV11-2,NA,TGTGCCAGCAGCTCCATAGCGGGAGGGAGAGAGGAGACCCAGTACTTC,CASSSIAGGREETQYF
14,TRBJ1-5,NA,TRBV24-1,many,TGTGCCACCAGTGATGGGAGGGTAGGTGAGCCCCAGCATTTT,CATSDGRVGEPQHF
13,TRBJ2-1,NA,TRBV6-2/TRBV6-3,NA,TGTGCCAGCAGCCCGGGACGCTACAATGAGCAGTTCTTC,CASSPGRYNEQFF
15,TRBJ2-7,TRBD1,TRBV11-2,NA,TGTGCCAGCAGGGCCGGGACAGGGGTGACCTACGAGCAGTACTTC,CASRAGTGVTYEQYF
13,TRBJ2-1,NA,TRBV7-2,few,TGTGCCAGCAGCTTAGACTACTCGAATGAGCAGTTCTTC,CASSLDYSNEQFF
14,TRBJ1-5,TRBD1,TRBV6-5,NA,TGTGCCAGCAGCCCCGCTGGGACAGAACAGCCCCAGCATTTT,CASSPAGTEQPQHF
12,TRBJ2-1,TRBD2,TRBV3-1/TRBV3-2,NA,TGTGCCAGCAGCCCAACTAGCGGGGGGCAGTTCTTC,CASSPTSGGQFF
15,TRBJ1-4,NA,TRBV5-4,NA,TGTGCCAGCAGCTTGAACAGGGCAACTAATGAAAAACTGTTTTTT,CASSLNRATNEKLFF
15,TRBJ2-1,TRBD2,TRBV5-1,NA,TGCGCCAGCAGGGAAGGGACTAGCGGGTACAATGAGCAGTTCTTC,CASREGTSGYNEQFF
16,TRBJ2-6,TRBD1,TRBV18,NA,TGTGCCAGCTCCCCAAAGACAGGGACTGGGGCCAACGTCCTGACTTTC,CASSPKTGTGANVLTF
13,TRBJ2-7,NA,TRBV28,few,TGTGCCAGCAGTCCCAGGACTACAGGGGAGCAGTACTTC,CASSPRTTGEQYF
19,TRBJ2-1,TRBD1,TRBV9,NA,TGTGCCAGCAGCTCGGGACAGGTAAAACCCCGGAGCTCCTACAATGAGCAGTTCTTC,CASSSGQVKPRSSYNEQFF
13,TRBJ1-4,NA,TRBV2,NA,TGTGCCAGCAGTGAAGCGCAGTATGAAAAACTGTTTTTT,CASSEAQYEKLFF
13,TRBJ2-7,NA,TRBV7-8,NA,TGTGCCAGCACTTCCGGGCCCGGATACGAGCAGTACTTC,CASTSGPGYEQYF
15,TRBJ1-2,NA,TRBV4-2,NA,TGTGCCAGCAGCCAAGTGGGTTCCCGTAACTATGGCTACACCTTC,CASSQVGSRNYGYTF
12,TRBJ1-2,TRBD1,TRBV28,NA,TGTGCCAGCAGCCGGGACAGATATGGCTACACCTTC,CASSRDRYGYTF
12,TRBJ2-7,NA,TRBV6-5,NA,TGTGCCAGCAGTTCACAGGGAGGCGAGCAGTACTTC,CASSSQGGEQYF
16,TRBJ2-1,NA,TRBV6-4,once,TGTGCCAGCAGTGACTCGGGTTTGGGGGAAAGGGATGAGCAGTTCTTC,CASSDSGLGERDEQFF
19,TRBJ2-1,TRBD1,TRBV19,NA,TGTGCCAGTAGTATTTTGGACAGGGCGCTGAGTAGCTCCTACAATGAGCAGTTCTTC,CASSILDRALSSSYNEQFF
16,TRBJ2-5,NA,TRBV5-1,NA,TGCGCCAGCAGCTGGGGGGCGGGGGCCGGTCGGGAGACCCAGTACTTC,CASSWGAGAGRETQYF
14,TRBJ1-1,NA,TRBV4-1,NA,TGCGCCAGCAGCCAAGATATGAGGAACACTGAAGCTTTCTTT,CASSQDMRNTEAFF
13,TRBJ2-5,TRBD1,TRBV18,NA,TGTGCCAGCTCCCCAACAGGGGGGGAGACCCAGTACTTC,CASSPTGGETQYF
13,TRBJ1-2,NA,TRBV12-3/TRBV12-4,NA,TGTGCCAGCACCCCGCTCCCCCTCTATGGCTACACCTTC,CASTPLPLYGYTF
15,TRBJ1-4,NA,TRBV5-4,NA,TGTGCCAGCAGCTTGGCCGGGGGTGCTAATGAAAAACTGTTTTTT,CASSLAGGANEKLFF
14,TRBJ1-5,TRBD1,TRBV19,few,TGTGCCAGTAGTGCAGGACAGGGCCCACAGCCCCAGCATTTT,CASSAGQGPQPQHF
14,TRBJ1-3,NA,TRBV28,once,TGTGCCAGCAGCCAGGAGGGCACCAGAAACACCATATATTTT,CASSQEGTRNTIYF
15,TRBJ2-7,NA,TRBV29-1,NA,TGCAGCGTCATCGGACTATCGACAGGCTCCTACGAGCAGTACTTC,CSVIGLSTGSYEQYF
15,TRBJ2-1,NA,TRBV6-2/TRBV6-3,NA,TGTGCCAGCAGTTACGTCTGGGGTCCCTACAATGAGCAGTTCTTC,CASSYVWGPYNEQFF
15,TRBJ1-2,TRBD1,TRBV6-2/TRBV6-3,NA,TGTGCCAGCAGTTCTTGGGACAGCAAACTCTATGGCTACACCTTC,CASSSWDSKLYGYTF
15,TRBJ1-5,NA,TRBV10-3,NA,TGTGCCATCAGTGAGTCGAAGGGGGAGAATCAGCCCCAGCATTTT,CAISESKGENQPQHF
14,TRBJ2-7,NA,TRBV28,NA,TGTGCCAGCAGACCGCGGGGTATTTCCTACGAGCAGTACTTC,CASRPRGISYEQYF
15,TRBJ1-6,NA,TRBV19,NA,TGTGCCAGTAGTATTGGAGATAGGAACAATTCACCCCTCCACTTT,CASSIGDRNNSPLHF
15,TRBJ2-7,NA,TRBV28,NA,TGTGCCAGCAGTTTCGTCGGAGACGGTAGCTACGAGCAGTACTTC,CASSFVGDGSYEQYF
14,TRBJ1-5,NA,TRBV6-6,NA,TGTGCCAGCAGTCACTATAATAGCAATCAGCCCCAGCATTTT,CASSHYNSNQPQHF
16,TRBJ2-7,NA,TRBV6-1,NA,TGTGCCAGCAGTGAAGAGTACAGGGTGGTTCGCTACGAGCAGTACTTC,CASSEEYRVVRYEQYF
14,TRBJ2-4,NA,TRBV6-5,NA,TGTGCCAGCACCCTTCAGGTAGCCAAAAACATTCAGTACTTC,CASTLQVAKNIQYF
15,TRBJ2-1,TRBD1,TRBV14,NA,TGTGCCAGCAGCCAAGACAGGGGGCGTTACAATGAGCAGTTCTTC,CASSQDRGRYNEQFF
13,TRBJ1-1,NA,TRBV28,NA,TGTGCCAGCAGACCTAGACAGAACACTGAAGCTTTCTTT,CASRPRQNTEAFF
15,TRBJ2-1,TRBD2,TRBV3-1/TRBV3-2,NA,TGTGCCAGCAGCCCTGGACTAGCGGAAATATCTGAGCAGTTCTTC,CASSPGLAEISEQFF
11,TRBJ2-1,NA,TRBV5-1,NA,TGCGCCAGCAGCGTCGGTAATGAGCAGTTCTTC,CASSVGNEQFF
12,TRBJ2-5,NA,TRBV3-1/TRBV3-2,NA,TGTGCCAGCAGCCAAGATGACGAGACCCAGTACTTC,CASSQDDETQYF
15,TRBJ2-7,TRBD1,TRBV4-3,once,TGCGCCAGCAGCCAAGATTGGACAGGGGCCTACGAGCAGTACTTC,CASSQDWTGAYEQYF
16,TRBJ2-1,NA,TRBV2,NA,TGTGCCAGCAGTGAGCCCTCGAGGGGCTCCTACAATGAGCAGTTCTTC,CASSEPSRGSYNEQFF
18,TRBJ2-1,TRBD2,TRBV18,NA,TGTGCCAGCTCCCTGGAGACTAGCGGAGAAGGTACATACAATGAGCAGTTCTTC,CASSLETSGEGTYNEQFF
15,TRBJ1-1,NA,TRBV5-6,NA,TGTGCCAGCAGCTTATTCCTGGGAAGGGGAAGGACGGCTTTCTTT,CASSLFLGRGRTAFF